This passage covers 15 T cell receptor beta chains from one sample sequenced in a study of T cell repertoires in cytomegalovirus infection. Their target antigens are unknown. A single record per CDR3 protein comes from TCRdb applying MiXCR to the reads. The sample records about half a million distinct CDR3 sequences, around a third being singletons. The sequencing here drew on cultured PBMCs, taken from culture after CMV antigen stimulation. The receptors stem from a human donor in good health (CMV status not recorded). Some clones in this sample may be carry-over from other donors' samples.

This clonotype came up a few times. The rearrangement uses TRBV5-1 and TRBJ1-2, with a weak D call TRBD1 (6 bases). The ends were cut back, 0 bases at V and 1 base at J, with 10 bases in the middle. This CDR3 spans 15 amino acids. The germline CDR1 and CDR2 sequences are SGHRS and YFSETQ. CDR3 sequence reads: CASSLEPGHNYGYTF. The CDR3 nucleotides read TGCGCCAGCAGCTTGGAACCGGGACATAACTATGGCTACACCTTC. Variable domain in full (rest from reference TRBV5-1 and TRBJ1-2): KAGVTQTPRYLIKTRGQQVTLSCSPISGHRSVSWYQQTPGQGLQFLFEYFSETQRNKGNFPGRFSGRQFSNSRSEMNVSTLELGDSALYLCASSLEPGHNYGYTFGSGTRLTVV.

This clonotype has just a few counts. This sequence joins TRBV28 and TRBJ2-7, with D maybe TRBD1 (6 bases). CDR1 and CDR2 (germline): MDHEN, SYDVKM. The V end lost 8 bases, the J end lost 2 bases, and 7 bases lay between the germline ends. There are 11 residues in the CDR3. For the CDR3, the DNA is TGTGCCAGCGGACAGCCCTACGAGCAGTACTTC. Protein: CASGQPYEQYF.

CDR3 DNA sequence: TGTGCCAGCAGTGAATGGGCGGGGGAAGATACGCAGTATTTT. Protein product: CASSEWAGEDTQYF. This chain uses TRBV25-1 with TRBJ2-3, with TRBD2 matching over 7 bases. Unmatched junction bases numbered 3, after V lost 1 base and J lost 5 bases. Germline CDR1 and CDR2: MGHDK and SYGVNS. This CDR3 is 14 amino acids long.

The chain carries TRBV5-6 and TRBJ2-3; D assignment may be TRBD1 or TRBD2 (6 bases each). This CDR3 has 15 residues. V was clipped by 3 bases and J by 3 bases, with 14 bases between them. CDR1 is SGHDT and CDR2 is YYEEEE in the germline V gene. DNA of the CDR3: TGTGCCAGCAGCTCACCGGGGGCCAAAACAGATACGCAGTATTTT. Its translation: CASSSPGAKTDTQYF. The whole variable domain, filled in from reference TRBV5-6 and TRBJ2-3, reads DAGVTQSPTHLIKTRGQQVTLRCSPKSGHDTVSWYQQALGQGPQFIFQYYEEEERQRGNFPDRFSGHQFPNYSSELNVNALLLGDSALYLCASSSPGAKTDTQYFGPGTRLTVL.

This clonotype was counted at least ten times. The chain carries TRBV7-6 and TRBJ2-5; D call uncertain. CDR1 is SGHVS and CDR2 is FNYEAQ in the germline V gene. The germline V and J ends were trimmed by 3 bases and 0 bases, with 5 bases remaining between them. This CDR3 contains 13 residues. The CDR3: CASSFTDQETQYF. CDR3 in DNA: TGTGCCAGCAGCTTTACAGACCAAGAGACCCAGTACTTC.

The chain is built from TRBV10-2 and TRBJ2-7; 11 positions agree with TRBD2. The CDR3 totals 16 residues. The junction had 5 bases not matched to a gene; V was cut back by 3 bases and J by 1 base. The germline CDR1 and CDR2 sequences are WSHSY and SAAADI. CDR3 in DNA: TGCGCCAGCAGTGATACTAGCGGGAGTATATCCTACGAGCAGTACTTC. This gives the protein CASSDTSGSISYEQYF.

This chain links TRBV29-1 with TRBJ2-2; no clear D gene. This CDR3 has 12 amino acids. Germline V gene sequence: CDR1 SQVTM, CDR2 ANQGSEA. Trimming removed 6 bases from V and 5 bases from J, with 10 bases in between. The CDR3 bases are TGCAGCGTACGACACCTAACCGGGGAGCTGTTTTTT. Translated: CSVRHLTGELFF.

Only one count was recorded for this clonotype. V usage is TRBV6-1 and J usage is TRBJ2-7, with TRBD2 matching over 8 bases. Trimming cost V 7 bases and J 5 bases; bases outside gene matches: 7. CDR3 length equals 13 residues. Per germline, CDR1 MNHNS and CDR2 SASEGT. The CDR3 DNA is TGTGCCAGCACCTCGGGAGGGCGGAACGAGCAGTACTTC. Amino acids: CASTSGGRNEQYF.

The genes are TRBV2 and TRBJ2-7; D gene uncertain. The CDR3 length is 14 residues. V lost 3 bases and J lost 2, with 11 bases in between. Germline V lookup: CDR1 SNHLY, CDR2 FYNNEI. CDR3: CASSEGPPAYEQYF. The DNA for the CDR3 is TGTGCCAGCAGTGAGGGCCCCCCGGCCTACGAGCAGTACTTC.

This clonotype was observed at least ten times. The chain employs TRBV12-3 or TRBV12-4 and TRBJ2-7; D call uncertain. Between the trimmed V and J ends, which lost 6 bases and 0 bases, there was a span of 9 bases. This CDR3 is 13 amino acids long. CDR3 sequence (DNA): TGTGCCAGCAGCCAACAGTTCTCCTACGAGCAGTACGTC. Translating gives CASSQQFSYEQYV.

This clonotype came up a few times. This chain uses TRBV10-2 with TRBJ2-3, with TRBD2 matching 12 bases. The CDR3 has 17 residues. V gave up 3 bases and J gave up 2 bases; unmatched junction bases: 6. Germline-derived CDR1 and CDR2 are WSHSY and SAAADI. The DNA for the CDR3 is TGCGCCAGCAGTGATCTCCGGACTAGCGGGGACACAGATACGCAGTATTTT. Its protein product is CASSDLRTSGDTDTQYF.

The gene calls are TRBV7-2 and TRBJ2-1, with TRBD2 matching 13 bases. Germline V gives CDR1 SGHTA, CDR2 FQGNSA. V was pared by 5 bases and J by 3 bases, with 7 bases of the junction left unmatched. This CDR3 region has 17 residues. The CDR3, as DNA: TGTGCCAGCAGCGTCTTACTAGCGGGAGGGTTCTACAATGAGCAGTTCTTC. Translating it yields CASSVLLAGGFYNEQFF.

V and J are TRBV18 and TRBJ1-2; perhaps TRBD1 as D (5 bases). Germline lookup yields CDR1 KGHSH and CDR2 LQKENI. Trimming stripped 3 bases from V and 0 bases from J, with 8 bases between. CDR3 length: 14 residues. This CDR3 is CASSPDSSNYGYTF. CDR3 DNA: TGTGCCAGCTCACCCGACAGCTCTAACTATGGCTACACCTTC.

This clonotype was counted many times. The chain is built from TRBV7-2 and TRBJ2-7; 12 positions match TRBD1. The CDR3 extends over 16 amino acids. CDR1 and CDR2 (germline): SGHTA, FQGNSA. Trimming cost V 5 bases and J 3 bases; bases outside gene matches: 8. The CDR3 loop is CASSAPRDRGLYEQYF. CDR3 DNA sequence: TGTGCCAGCAGCGCCCCGCGGGACAGGGGGCTCTACGAGCAGTACTTC.

The chain uses TRBV6-2 or TRBV6-3 and TRBJ2-7, with D hard to call. V was trimmed by 5 bases and J by 3 bases, leaving 5 bases between them. CDR3 length: 11 amino acids. CDR1 is MNHEY and CDR2 is SVGEGT in the germline V gene. The CDR3 region is CASSPLYEQYV. CDR3 DNA: TGTGCCAGCAGTCCACTCTACGAGCAGTACGTC.